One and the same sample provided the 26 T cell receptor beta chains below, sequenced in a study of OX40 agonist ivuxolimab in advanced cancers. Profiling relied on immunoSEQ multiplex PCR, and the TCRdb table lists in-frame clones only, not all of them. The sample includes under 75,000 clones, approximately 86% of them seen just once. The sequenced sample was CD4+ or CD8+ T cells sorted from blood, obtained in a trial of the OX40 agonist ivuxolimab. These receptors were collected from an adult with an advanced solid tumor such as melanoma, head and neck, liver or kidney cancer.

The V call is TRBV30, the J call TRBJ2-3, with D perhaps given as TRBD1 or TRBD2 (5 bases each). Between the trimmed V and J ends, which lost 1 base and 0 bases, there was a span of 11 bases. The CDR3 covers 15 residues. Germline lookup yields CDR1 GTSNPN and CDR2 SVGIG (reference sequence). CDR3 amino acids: CAWSGGVVSTDTQYF. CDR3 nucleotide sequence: TGTGCCTGGAGTGGAGGGGTAGTTAGCACAGATACGCAGTATTTT.

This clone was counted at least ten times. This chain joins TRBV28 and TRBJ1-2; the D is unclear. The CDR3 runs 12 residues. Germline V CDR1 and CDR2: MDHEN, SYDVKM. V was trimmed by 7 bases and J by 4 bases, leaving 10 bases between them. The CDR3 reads CASTTGAYGYTF. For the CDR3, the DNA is TGTGCCAGCACCACGGGAGCCTATGGCTACACCTTC.

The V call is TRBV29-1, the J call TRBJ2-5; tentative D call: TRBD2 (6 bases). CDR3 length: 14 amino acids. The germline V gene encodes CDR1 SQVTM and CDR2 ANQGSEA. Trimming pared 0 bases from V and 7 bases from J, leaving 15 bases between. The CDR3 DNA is TGCAGCGTTGAAGAGCAGGCGGGATATGCGACCCAGTACTTC. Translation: CSVEEQAGYATQYF.

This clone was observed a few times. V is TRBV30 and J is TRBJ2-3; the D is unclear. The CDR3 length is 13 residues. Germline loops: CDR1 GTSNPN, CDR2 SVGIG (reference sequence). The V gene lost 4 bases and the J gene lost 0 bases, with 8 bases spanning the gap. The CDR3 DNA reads TGTGCCTGGAATCCGGGCAGCACAGATACGCAGTATTTT. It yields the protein CAWNPGSTDTQYF.

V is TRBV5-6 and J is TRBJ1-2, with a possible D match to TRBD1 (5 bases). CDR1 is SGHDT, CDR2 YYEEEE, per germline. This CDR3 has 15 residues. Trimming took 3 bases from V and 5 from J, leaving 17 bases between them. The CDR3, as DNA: TGTGCCAGCAGCTGGCGGCAGGGACCTCCTTATGGCTACACCTTC. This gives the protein CASSWRQGPPYGYTF.

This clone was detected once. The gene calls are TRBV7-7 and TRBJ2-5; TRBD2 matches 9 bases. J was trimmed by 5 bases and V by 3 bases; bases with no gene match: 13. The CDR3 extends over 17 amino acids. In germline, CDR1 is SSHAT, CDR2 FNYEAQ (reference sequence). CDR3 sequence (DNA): TGTGCCAGCAGCTTTCCACCGACTAGCGGTTTGGTTGAGACCCAGTACTTC. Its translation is CASSFPPTSGLVETQYF.

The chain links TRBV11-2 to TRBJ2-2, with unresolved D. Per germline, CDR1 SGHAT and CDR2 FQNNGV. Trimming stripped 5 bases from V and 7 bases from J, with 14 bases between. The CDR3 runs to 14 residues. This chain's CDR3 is CASSPRTGVGELFF. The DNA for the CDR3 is TGTGCCAGCAGCCCCAGAACCGGTGTCGGGGAGCTGTTTTTT.

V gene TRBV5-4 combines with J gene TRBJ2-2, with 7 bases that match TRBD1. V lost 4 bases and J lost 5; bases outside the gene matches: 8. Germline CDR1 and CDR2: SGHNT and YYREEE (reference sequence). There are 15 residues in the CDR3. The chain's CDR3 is CASSARQGGTGELFF. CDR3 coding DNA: TGTGCCAGCAGCGCCCGACAGGGTGGAACCGGGGAGCTGTTTTTT.

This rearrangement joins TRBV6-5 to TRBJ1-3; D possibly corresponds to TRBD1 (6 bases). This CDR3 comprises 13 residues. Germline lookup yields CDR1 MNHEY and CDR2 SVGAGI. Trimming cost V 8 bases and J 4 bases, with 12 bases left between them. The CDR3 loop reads CASRGANGNTIYF. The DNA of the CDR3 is TGTGCCAGCCGGGGGGCGAACGGAAACACCATATATTTT.

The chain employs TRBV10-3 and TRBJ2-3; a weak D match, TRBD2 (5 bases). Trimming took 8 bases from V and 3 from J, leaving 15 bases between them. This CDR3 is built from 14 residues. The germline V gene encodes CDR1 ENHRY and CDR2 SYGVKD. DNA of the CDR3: TGTGCCATCTCAGGTGAGGGTGGGACAGATACGCAGTATTTT. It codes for CAISGEGGTDTQYF.

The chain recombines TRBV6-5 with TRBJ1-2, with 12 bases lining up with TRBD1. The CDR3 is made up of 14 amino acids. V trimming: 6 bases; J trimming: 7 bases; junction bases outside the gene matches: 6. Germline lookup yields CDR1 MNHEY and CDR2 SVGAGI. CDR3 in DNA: TGTGCCAGCAGGACAGGGACAGGGGGCTCTGGCTACACCTTC. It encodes CASRTGTGGSGYTF.

This CDR3 reads CASGITGRTDTQYF. The CDR3 nucleotides read TGTGCCAGCGGAATCACGGGGCGGACAGATACGCAGTATTTT. The V call is TRBV7-9, the J call TRBJ2-3; D might be TRBD1 or TRBD2, each matching 5 bases. This CDR3 is 14 amino acids long. The V gene's germline CDR1 is SEHNR and CDR2 FQNEAQ (reference sequence). V gave up 8 bases and J gave up 3 bases, with 15 bases separating them. The entire variable domain, with the rest obtained from reference TRBV7-9 and TRBJ2-3, is as follows: DTGVSQNPRHKITKRGQNVTFRCDPISEHNRLYWYRQTLGQGPEFLTYFQNEAQLEKSRLLSDRFSAERPKGSFSTLEIQRTEQGDSAMYLCASGITGRTDTQYFGPGTRLTVL.

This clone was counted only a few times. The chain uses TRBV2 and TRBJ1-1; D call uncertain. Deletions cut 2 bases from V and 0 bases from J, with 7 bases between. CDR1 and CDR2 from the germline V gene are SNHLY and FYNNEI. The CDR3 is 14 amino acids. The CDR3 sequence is CASSELGVNTEAFF. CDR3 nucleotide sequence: TGTGCCAGCAGTGAATTGGGAGTGAACACTGAAGCTTTCTTT.

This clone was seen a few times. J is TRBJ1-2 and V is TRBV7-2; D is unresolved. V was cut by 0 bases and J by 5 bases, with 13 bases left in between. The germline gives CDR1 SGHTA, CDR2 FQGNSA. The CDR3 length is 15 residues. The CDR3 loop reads CASSLARRSSYGYTF. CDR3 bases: TGTGCCAGCAGCTTAGCCAGGCGAAGCTCTTATGGCTACACCTTC.

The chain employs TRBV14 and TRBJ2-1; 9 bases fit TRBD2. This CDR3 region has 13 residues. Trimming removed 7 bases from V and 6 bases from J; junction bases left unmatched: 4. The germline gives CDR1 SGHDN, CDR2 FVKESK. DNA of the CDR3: TGTGCCAGCAAAGGACTAGCGATCAATGAGCAGTTCTTC. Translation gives CASKGLAINEQFF. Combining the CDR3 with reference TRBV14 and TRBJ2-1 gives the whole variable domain EAGVTQFPSHSVIEKGQTVTLRCDPISGHDNLYWYRRVMGKEIKFLLHFVKESKQDESGMPNNRFLAERTGGTYSTLKVQPAELEDSGVYFCASKGLAINEQFFGPGTRLTVL.

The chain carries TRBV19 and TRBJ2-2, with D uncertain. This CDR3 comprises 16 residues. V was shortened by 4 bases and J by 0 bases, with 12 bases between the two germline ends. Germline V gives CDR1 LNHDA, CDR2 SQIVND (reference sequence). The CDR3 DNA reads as TGTGCCAGTAGTAACACATTTACGACGAACACCGGGGAGCTGTTTTTT. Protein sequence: CASSNTFTTNTGELFF.

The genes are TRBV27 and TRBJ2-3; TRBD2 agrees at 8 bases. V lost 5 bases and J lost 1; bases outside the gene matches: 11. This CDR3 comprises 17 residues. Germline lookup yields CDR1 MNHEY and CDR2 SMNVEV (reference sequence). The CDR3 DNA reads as TGTGCCAGCAGTAGCACGTCGGGGGGGCTGCGCACAGATACGCAGTATTTT. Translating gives CASSSTSGGLRTDTQYF.

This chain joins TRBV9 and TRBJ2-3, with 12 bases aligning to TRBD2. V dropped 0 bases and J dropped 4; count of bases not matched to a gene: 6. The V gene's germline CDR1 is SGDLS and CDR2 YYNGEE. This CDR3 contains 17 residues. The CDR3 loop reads CASSVGLAGVGADTQYF. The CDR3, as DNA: TGTGCCAGCAGCGTAGGACTAGCGGGGGTAGGGGCAGATACGCAGTATTTT.

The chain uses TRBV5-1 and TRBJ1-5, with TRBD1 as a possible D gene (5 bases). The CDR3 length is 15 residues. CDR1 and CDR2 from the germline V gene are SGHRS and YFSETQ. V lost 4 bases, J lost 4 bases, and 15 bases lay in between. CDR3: CASSLGEGRNQPQHF. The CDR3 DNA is TGCGCCAGCAGCCTGGGGGAGGGGAGGAATCAGCCCCAGCATTTT.

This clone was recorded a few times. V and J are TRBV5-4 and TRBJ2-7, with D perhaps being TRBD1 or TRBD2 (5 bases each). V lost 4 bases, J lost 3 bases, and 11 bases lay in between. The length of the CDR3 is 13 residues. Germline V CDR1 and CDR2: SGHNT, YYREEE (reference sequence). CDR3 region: CASSPGRNYEQYF. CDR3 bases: TGTGCCAGCAGCCCGGGACGGAACTACGAGCAGTACTTC.

The CDR3 DNA reads as TGCGCCAGCAGCTTGGGGGACTCGCACGATACGCAGTATTTT. As protein: CASSLGDSHDTQYF. The gene calls are TRBV5-1 and TRBJ2-3; D possibly corresponds to TRBD2 (6 bases). Per the germline V gene, CDR1 is SGHRS and CDR2 is YFSETQ. The CDR3 sequence is 14 residues long. With 0 bases removed from V and 6 bases from J, the gap between germline ends came to 11 bases.

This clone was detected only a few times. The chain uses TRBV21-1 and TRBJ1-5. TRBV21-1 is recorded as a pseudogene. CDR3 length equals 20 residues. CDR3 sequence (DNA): TGTGCCAGCAGCGACGAACCTCGGGCACCTACCACGAGGGGCGATCAGCCCCAGCATTTT. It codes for CASSDEPRAPTTRGDQPQHF.

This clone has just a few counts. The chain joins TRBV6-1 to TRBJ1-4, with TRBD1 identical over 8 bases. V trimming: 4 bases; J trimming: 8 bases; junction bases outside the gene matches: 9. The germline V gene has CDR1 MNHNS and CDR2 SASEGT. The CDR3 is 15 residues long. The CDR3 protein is CASSVSQGVGEKLFF. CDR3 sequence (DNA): TGTGCCAGCAGTGTATCACAGGGGGTAGGCGAAAAACTGTTTTTT.

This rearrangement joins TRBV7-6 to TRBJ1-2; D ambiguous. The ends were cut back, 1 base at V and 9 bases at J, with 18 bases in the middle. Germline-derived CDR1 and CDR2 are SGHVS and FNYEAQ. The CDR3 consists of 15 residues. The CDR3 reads CASSLGAVAGSSYTF. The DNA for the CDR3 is TGTGCCAGCAGCTTAGGCGCGGTGGCCGGGAGTAGCTACACCTTC.

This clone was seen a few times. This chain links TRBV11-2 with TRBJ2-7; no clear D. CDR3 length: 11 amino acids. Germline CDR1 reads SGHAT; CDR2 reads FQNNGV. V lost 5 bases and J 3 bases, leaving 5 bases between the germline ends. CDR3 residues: CASSANYEQYF. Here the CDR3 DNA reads TGTGCCAGCAGCGCCAACTACGAGCAGTACTTC.

CDR3 in DNA: TGTGCCATCAGTCAGCTTGATGGGGACACAGATACGCAGTATTTT. It is translated as CAISQLDGDTDTQYF. The V call is TRBV10-3, the J call TRBJ2-3; no firm D call. Trimming left V 5 bases short and J 2 bases short, with 14 bases between. The CDR3 covers 15 residues. CDR1 is ENHRY, CDR2 SYGVKD, per germline.